This T cell receptor (beta chain) appears in the sequencing data of a study of T cells in Graves' hyperthyroidism and ophthalmopathy. The J segment lost 6 bases and the V segment lost 0 bases, leaving 5 bases of the junction unmatched. This CDR3 comprises 17 residues. From germline, CDR1 is SGHTA and CDR2 FQGTGA. Amplification yielded TCR beta CDR3 regions, with RNA transcripts as the source. In the first-round RT-PCR of the TCR CDR3, the HTBI primer set was used. TCRdb re-called the multiplex PCR reads with MiXCR, one entry per CDR3 protein. The sample has about 290,000 distinct CDR3 sequences, nearly 15% seen once; the top ten hold under 35%.

The material sequenced was blood. The chain is built from TRBV7-3 and TRBJ2-3; 14 bases fit TRBD2. This TCR was recovered from a woman aged 45-59 years with Graves' hyperthyroidism that later progressed to Graves' ophthalmopathy. The CDR3 reads CASSLTGTSGRGDTQYF. CDR3 DNA sequence: TGTGCCAGCAGCTTAACCGGGACTAGCGGGAGAGGGGATACGCAGTATTTT.